These 25 T cell receptor beta chains originate from one sample sequenced in a study of neurological immune-mediated disorders. TCRdb re-called the 5' RACE reads with MiXCR, one entry per CDR3 protein. The sample records 81,000 or so distinct CDR3 sequences, about 5.2% being singletons. Input material: PBMCs. The source is a woman aged 30 to 39 with multiple sclerosis.

At least ten counts were recorded for this clonotype. The chain joins TRBV20-1 to TRBJ1-6, with D tentatively TRBD1 (5 bases). V was trimmed by 2 bases and J by 10 bases, leaving 18 bases between them. There are 15 residues in the CDR3. Germline CDR1 and CDR2: DFQATT and SNEGSKA (reference sequence). This CDR3 reads CSARPAGLGRSPLHF. The CDR3 coding sequence is TGCAGTGCTAGACCGGCAGGGTTGGGTAGGTCACCCCTCCACTTT.

This clonotype was found many times. The rearrangement joins TRBV12-3 or TRBV12-4 to TRBJ2-1, with a possible D match to TRBD2 (5 bases). This CDR3 spans 19 amino acids. V was cut by 6 bases and J by 7 bases, with 31 bases left in between. The CDR3 nucleotides read TGTGCCAGCAGCTCCCTAATTAACGTAGCGATTCAACTAGGTAATGAGCAGTTCTTC. Its translation is CASSSLINVAIQLGNEQFF.

This clonotype appeared many times. This chain connects TRBV10-3 to TRBJ1-1; weak D call: TRBD1 (6 bases). From germline, CDR1 is ENHRY and CDR2 SYGVKD. This CDR3 is 14 amino acids long. Trimming shortened V by 2 bases and J by 1 base, and 8 bases separated the two germline ends. The CDR3 sequence: CAISEGQSNTEAFF. In nucleotides, the CDR3 is TGTGCCATCAGTGAGGGACAGTCGAACACTGAAGCTTTCTTT.

This clonotype showed up many times. This sequence joins TRBV20-1 and TRBJ2-1; D not resolved. The CDR3 loop spans 14 amino acids. Germline assignment: CDR1 DFQATT and CDR2 SNEGSKA (reference sequence). V was clipped by 3 bases and J by 4 bases, with 13 bases between them. The CDR3, as DNA: TGCAGTGCTAGTTCGCCCAGTTTTTACAATGAGCAGTTCTTC. Encoded protein: CSASSPSFYNEQFF.

This clonotype was detected ten times or more. The chain links TRBV20-1 to TRBJ2-5; D remains unclear. This CDR3 is 13 amino acids long. Trimming removed 0 bases from V and 5 bases from J, with 10 bases in between. Germline loops: CDR1 DFQATT, CDR2 SNEGSKA (reference sequence). CDR3 protein: CSARDPQRETQYF. CDR3 in DNA: TGCAGTGCTAGAGATCCCCAAAGGGAGACCCAGTACTTC.

This clonotype was seen at least ten times. The chain is built from TRBV5-4 and TRBJ2-2; 7 positions match TRBD1. The germline gives CDR1 SGHNT, CDR2 YYREEE (reference sequence). V dropped 4 bases and J dropped 4; count of bases not matched to a gene: 4. The CDR3 loop spans 14 amino acids. The CDR3 protein is CASSTGQTTGELFF. The CDR3 nucleotides are TGTGCCAGCAGCACGGGACAGACCACCGGGGAGCTGTTTTTT.

The rearrangement links TRBV5-1 to TRBJ1-6, with D perhaps matching TRBD1 (6 bases). Trimming took off 8 bases at V and 8 bases at J, with 14 bases between the two ends. The CDR3 runs 13 residues. The germline gives CDR1 SGHRS, CDR2 YFSETQ. CDR3 nucleotides: TGCGCCAGTAAACAGGGTTCGGATTCACCCCTCCACTTT. It specifies CASKQGSDSPLHF. Full variable domain (outside the CDR3, taken from reference TRBV5-1 and TRBJ1-6): KAGVTQTPRYLIKTRGQQVTLSCSPISGHRSVSWYQQTPGQGLQFLFEYFSETQRNKGNFPGRFSGRQFSNSRSEMNVSTLELGDSALYLCASKQGSDSPLHFGNGTRLTVT.

With regard to this clonotype: Given a much more abundant clone one base away, this may be a read error. For the CDR3, the DNA is TGCAGTGCCATCCTAACCACTGGAGAGAACCAGTACTTC. Translation gives CSAILTTGENQYF. The rearrangement joins TRBV20-1 to TRBJ2-5; D unclear. Germline CDR1 reads DFQATT; CDR2 reads SNEGSKA (reference sequence). The CDR3 consists of 13 residues.

This clonotype was recorded many times. The gene calls are TRBV5-1 and TRBJ1-1; D ambiguous. Germline assignment: CDR1 SGHRS and CDR2 YFSETQ. Trimming shortened V by 0 bases and J by 0 bases, and 6 bases separated the two germline ends. The CDR3 has 14 residues. CDR3 coding DNA: TGCGCCAGCAGCTTGGTCGAGATGAACACTGAAGCTTTCTTT. Translated: CASSLVEMNTEAFF.

This chain links TRBV20-1 with TRBJ2-1; D not resolved. The V and J ends lost 0 bases and 0 bases respectively, with 9 bases between them. Germline CDR1 and CDR2: DFQATT and SNEGSKA (reference sequence). The CDR3 contains 15 residues. CDR3 loop: CSARDAGSSYNEQFF. For the CDR3, the DNA is TGCAGTGCTAGAGACGCCGGGTCCTCCTACAATGAGCAGTTCTTC.

There are many counts of this clonotype. The chain carries TRBV20-1 and TRBJ2-7; D is unresolved. The CDR3 loop spans 11 amino acids. Germline V gene data show CDR1 as DFQATT and CDR2 as SNEGSKA (reference sequence). The ends were cut back, 6 bases at V and 6 bases at J, with 12 bases in the middle. CDR3 coding DNA: TGCAGTGCCGATAAAAACAGCGAGCAGTACTTC. Translated: CSADKNSEQYF.

This clonotype occurred many times. The chain links TRBV20-1 to TRBJ2-3; D might be TRBD2 (5 bases). V was shortened by 0 bases and J by 0 bases, with 13 bases between the two germline ends. Germline lookup yields CDR1 DFQATT and CDR2 SNEGSKA (reference sequence). This CDR3 comprises 16 residues. The CDR3 spells CSARDPWRVSTDTQYF. The CDR3 DNA follows: TGCAGTGCTAGAGATCCATGGCGGGTTAGCACAGATACGCAGTATTTT.

The table lists this clonotype with many counts. The rearrangement joins TRBV11-2 to TRBJ2-7, with 7 bases aligning to TRBD1. The germline V gene has CDR1 SGHAT and CDR2 FQNNGV. The CDR3 is 18 residues long. The ends lost 4 bases at V and 2 bases at J; junction bases unmatched: 17. CDR3: CASSSTSLHRGPTYEQYF. The CDR3, as DNA: TGTGCCAGCAGCTCAACCTCCTTGCACAGGGGACCGACCTACGAGCAGTACTTC.

This clonotype was recorded at least ten times. V and J are TRBV7-9 and TRBJ2-1; 7 bases map to TRBD2. Germline V lookup: CDR1 SEHNR, CDR2 FQNEAQ (reference sequence). With 3 bases clipped from V and 0 bases from J, the junction kept 5 bases outside the gene matches. CDR3 size: 16 residues. CDR3 in DNA: TGTGCCAGCAGCTTTGAGGGAGGGTTCTCCTACAATGAGCAGTTCTTC. Its translation: CASSFEGGFSYNEQFF.

This clonotype was detected many times. The chain couples TRBV12-3 or TRBV12-4 to TRBJ2-7; 9 bases match TRBD1. J was trimmed by 0 bases and V by 6 bases; bases with no gene match: 6. This CDR3 is built from 15 residues. The DNA of the CDR3 is TGTGCCAGCAGCCTTGGGACAGGGTTCTCCTACGAGCAGTACTTC. Amino acid sequence: CASSLGTGFSYEQYF.

V is TRBV20-1 and J is TRBJ2-1; 14 bases fit TRBD2. V shed 3 bases and J 0 bases; nucleotides not matched to a gene: 4. The germline V gene has CDR1 DFQATT and CDR2 SNEGSKA (reference sequence). The CDR3 extends over 17 amino acids. Here the CDR3 reads CSARGLAGVSSYNEQFF. For the CDR3, the DNA is TGCAGTGCTAGGGGACTAGCGGGAGTCAGCTCCTACAATGAGCAGTTCTTC.

This clonotype was counted a few times. This chain links TRBV5-6 with TRBJ2-7; D is perhaps TRBD1 or TRBD2 (6 bases each). V was clipped by 5 bases and J by 2 bases, with 14 bases between them. Germline assignment: CDR1 SGHDT and CDR2 YYEEEE. CDR3 length: 14 amino acids. The CDR3 DNA reads as TGTGCCAGCAGTCGTGGACAGCGGGCCTACGAGCAGTACGTC. This gives the protein CASSRGQRAYEQYV.

The rearrangement uses TRBV3-1 and TRBJ2-7; 10 nucleotides align to TRBD2. The CDR3 contains 15 residues. After removal of 4 bases from V and 3 bases from J, the junction contained 6 bases not matched to a gene. The germline CDR1 and CDR2 sequences are LGHDT and YNNKEL (reference sequence). The CDR3 DNA follows: TGTGCCAGCAGCCGTAGCGGGAGGCCCTACTACGAGCAGTACTTC. Translated: CASSRSGRPYYEQYF.

This clonotype was counted at least ten times. The chain joins TRBV4-1 to TRBJ1-4; TRBD1 might be the D (5 bases). The length of the CDR3 is 16 residues. The germline V and J ends were trimmed by 0 bases and 4 bases, with 12 bases remaining between them. Germline V gene lookup returns CDR1 MGHRA and CDR2 YSYEKL. CDR3 sequence (DNA): TGCGCCAGCAGCCAAGAGTGGGGCCTGCTTAATGAAAAACTGTTTTTT. This encodes CASSQEWGLLNEKLFF.

This clonotype appeared many times. The V call is TRBV2, the J call TRBJ2-1, with 7 bases identical to TRBD1. V was pared by 5 bases and J by 3 bases, with 4 bases of the junction left unmatched. CDR3 length: 14 amino acids. The germline gives CDR1 SNHLY, CDR2 FYNNEI. The CDR3 here is CASSFRGSYNEQFF. CDR3 nucleotides: TGTGCCAGCAGTTTCAGGGGGAGCTACAATGAGCAGTTCTTC.

There are a few counts of this clonotype. This rearrangement joins TRBV5-1 to TRBJ2-3, with TRBD2 matching over 10 bases. Germline V lookup: CDR1 SGHRS, CDR2 YFSETQ. This CDR3 spans 17 amino acids. The junction had 10 bases not matched to a gene; V was cut back by 0 bases and J by 6 bases. The CDR3 reads CASSLGSSGGARDTQYF. The CDR3 DNA reads as TGCGCCAGCAGCTTGGGTTCGAGCGGGGGGGCCAGGGATACGCAGTATTTT.

This clonotype was observed a handful of times. The chain has TRBV11-2 and TRBJ2-1; 9 nucleotides agree with TRBD2. This CDR3 is built from 13 residues. From germline, CDR1 is SGHAT and CDR2 FQNNGV. Trimming took 1 base from V and 9 from J; bases not matched to a gene: 1. In DNA form, the CDR3 reads TGTGCCAGCAGCTTAGTTAGCGGGAGTGAGCAGTTCTTC. It yields the protein CASSLVSGSEQFF.

This sequence joins TRBV2 and TRBJ2-2, with a tentative D call TRBD1 (6 bases). Germline values: CDR1 SNHLY, CDR2 FYNNEI. V lost 5 bases and J 4 bases, leaving 14 bases between the germline ends. The CDR3 has 15 residues. CDR3 in DNA: TGTGCCAGCAGTATCAGGGGAGAGGGCACCGGGGAGCTGTTTTTT. Protein sequence: CASSIRGEGTGELFF.

Many counts were recorded for this clonotype. The chain employs TRBV5-1 and TRBJ1-2, with a possible D match to TRBD1 (5 bases). The CDR3 length is 13 residues. CDR1 and CDR2 from the germline V gene are SGHRS and YFSETQ. V shed 2 bases and J shed 11 bases, with 16 bases lying between them. The CDR3 protein is CASSFTGEDLYTF. The CDR3 coding sequence is TGCGCCAGCAGCTTTACAGGCGAGGATTTATACACCTTC.

This clonotype has at least ten counts. The chain employs TRBV5-5 and TRBJ1-4; tentatively, D is TRBD1 (5 bases). This CDR3 is built from 15 residues. The germline CDR1 and CDR2 sequences are SGHKS and YYEKEE (reference sequence). Trimming took 3 bases from V and 0 from J, leaving 9 bases between them. The CDR3 reads CASSSLGATNEKLFF. CDR3 in DNA: TGTGCCAGCAGCTCCTTGGGGGCAACTAATGAAAAACTGTTTTTT. The full variable domain, in which reference TRBV5-5 and TRBJ1-4 provide the parts outside the CDR3, is DAGVTQSPTHLIKTRGQQVTLRCSPISGHKSVSWYQQVLGQGPQFIFQYYEKEERGRGNFPDRFSARQFPNYSSELNVNALLLGDSALYLCASSSLGATNEKLFFGSGTQLSVL.